This section outlines one TCR beta chain sequence together with its context. This entry belongs to a study of T cell changes during pregnancy in multiple sclerosis. Profiling relied on immunoSEQ multiplex PCR, and the TCRdb table lists in-frame clones only, not all of them. The sample records 50,000 to 60,000 clones, less than 95% being singletons. The J segment lost 0 bases and the V segment lost 4 bases, leaving 4 bases of the junction unmatched. The V gene's germline CDR1 is SQVTM and CDR2 ANQGSEA. The CDR3 covers 14 residues. This sequence originates from a female donor in good health, enrolled as a control in a pregnancy study. Specimen: peripheral blood, collected after pregnancy. The chain recombines TRBV29-1 with TRBJ2-7; 9 positions match TRBD2. CDR3 residues: CSVGPSGISYEQYF. As DNA, the CDR3 is TGCAGCGTTGGACCTAGCGGGATCTCCTACGAGCAGTACTTC.